One and the same sample provided the 32 T cell receptor beta chains below, sequenced in a study of blood T cells in healthy people across ages. Using a J-beta primer mix together with a sample-barcoded 5' primer, a second PCR was run for roughly 6 to 11 cycles. TCRdb used MiXCR to reprocess the 5' RACE reads, holding one entry per CDR3 protein. The sample lists around 870,000 distinct CDR3 sequences, around 28% occurring once. Sample: blood. The origin of the receptors is a woman aged 80 or over in good health.

A remark on this clonotype: A read error is possible here, since a much larger clone lies one base away. The chain joins TRBV3-1 to TRBJ1-2; D may be TRBD1 (5 bases). Trimming removed 3 bases from V and 9 bases from J, with 20 bases in between. The CDR3 has 15 residues. Germline CDR1 and CDR2: LGHDT and YNNKEL (reference sequence). The CDR3 protein is CASSQRGLTHYSYTF. The CDR3 DNA is TGTGCCAGCAGCCAGAGGGGACTCACTCATTATAGCTACACCTTC.

This clonotype occurred many times. V usage is TRBV9 and J usage is TRBJ2-3; D is unclear. From germline, CDR1 is SGDLS and CDR2 YYNGEE. V was clipped by 0 bases and J by 5 bases, with 16 bases between them. This CDR3 spans 16 amino acids. The CDR3 DNA follows: TGTGCCAGCAGCGTAGTTGTGCCCTCTGGGCGAGATACGCAGTATTTT. This codes for CASSVVVPSGRDTQYF.

V usage is TRBV6-5 and J usage is TRBJ2-2; D is unresolved. Trimming stripped 0 bases from V and 1 base from J, with 6 bases between. The V gene's germline CDR1 is MNHEY and CDR2 SVGAGI. CDR3 size: 15 residues. CDR3 sequence (DNA): TGTGCCAGCAGTTACTCGAACCAGAACACCGGGGAGCTGTTTTTT. Translating it yields CASSYSNQNTGELFF.

This clonotype was picked up many times. The V gene is TRBV4-3, the J gene TRBJ2-7, with D possibly being TRBD2 (5 bases). Trimming took 5 bases from V and 3 from J, leaving 14 bases between them. The CDR3 consists of 14 residues. CDR1 and CDR2 (germline): LGHNA, YSLEER. CDR3 in DNA: TGCGCCAGCAGCAACCCCGGGAAATACTACGAGCAGTACTTC. Its protein is CASSNPGKYYEQYF.

Of note for this clonotype: This likely comes from a read error, as the CDR3 has no conserved phenylalanine or tryptophan at its end. The chain has TRBV3-1 and TRBJ1-5; 7 positions agree with TRBD1. The trim removed 6 bases at V and 7 bases at J, leaving 12 bases unmatched. Germline V lookup: CDR1 LGHDT, CDR2 YNNKEL (reference sequence). The length of the CDR3 is 15 residues. CDR3 in amino acids: CASRFTGEVRQPQHL. The CDR3 bases are TGTGCCAGCAGATTCACAGGGGAGGTGCGGCAGCCCCAGCATTTG.

There are a few counts of this clonotype. The chain uses TRBV21-1 and TRBJ1-5. TRBV21-1 is assigned pseudogene status. This CDR3 is built from 15 residues. CDR3 amino acids: CASSKGTDDVKPQHF. The CDR3 DNA is TGTGCCAGCAGCAAAGGAACAGACGACGTCAAGCCCCAGCATTTT.

The V call is TRBV6-2 or TRBV6-3, the J call TRBJ2-1; 10 nucleotides align to TRBD1. This CDR3 has 20 amino acids. The V gene's germline CDR1 is MNHEY and CDR2 SVGEGT. After removal of 5 bases from V and 0 bases from J, the junction contained 16 bases not matched to a gene. DNA for the CDR3: TGTGCCAGCAGTATCCCAGGGGGACAGGGGATCCGGAGCTCCTACAATGAGCAGTTCTTC. Protein: CASSIPGGQGIRSSYNEQFF.

This clonotype was seen more than once but under ten times. The chain uses TRBV12-3 or TRBV12-4 and TRBJ2-1; 13 positions match TRBD2. This CDR3 region has 18 residues. Losses at the gene ends were 6 bases for V and 1 base for J; bases not matched to a gene: 9. The CDR3 protein is CASSRTSGGYSSYNEQFF. As DNA, the CDR3 is TGTGCCAGCAGCCGGACTAGCGGGGGATACTCTTCCTACAATGAGCAGTTCTTC.

This clonotype was recorded once. The chain couples TRBV2 to TRBJ1-2; perhaps TRBD1 as D (6 bases). CDR1 and CDR2 (germline): SNHLY, FYNNEI. The CDR3 totals 13 residues. Trimming stripped 3 bases from V and 8 bases from J, with 13 bases between. CDR3 loop: CASSERGEKGYTF. The CDR3 DNA is TGTGCCAGCAGTGAGAGGGGGGAAAAAGGCTACACCTTC.

This clonotype has only a few counts. Here the CDR3 reads CAISESSGSEAFF. The CDR3 region has the DNA TGTGCCATCAGTGAGTCGAGTGGCAGTGAAGCTTTCTTT. The chain links TRBV10-3 to TRBJ1-1; D uncertain. This CDR3 region has 13 residues. The germline V gene encodes CDR1 ENHRY and CDR2 SYGVKD. Trimming removed 0 bases from V and 7 bases from J, with 9 bases in between.

This clonotype has ten or more counts. The J gene is TRBJ1-2, the V gene TRBV5-1; D perhaps matches TRBD1 (6 bases). CDR1 SGHRS and CDR2 YFSETQ come from the germline V gene. This CDR3 has 14 amino acids. The V gene lost 3 bases and the J gene lost 6 bases, with 15 bases spanning the gap. CDR3 in DNA: TGCGCCAGCAGCTCCTGGACAGCGTTGGATGGCTACACCTTC. This gives the protein CASSSWTALDGYTF.

This clonotype was detected only once. The chain combines TRBV28 with TRBJ2-1; D unresolved. This CDR3 spans 13 amino acids. V lost 1 base, J lost 4 bases, and 5 bases lay in between. Germline V gives CDR1 MDHEN, CDR2 SYDVKM. The CDR3 nucleotides read TGTGCCAGCAGTTTATCGGATTACAATGAGCAGTTCTTC. Translating it yields CASSLSDYNEQFF.

This clonotype was seen a few times. One end of the junction varies from germline; a read error may be responsible. This sequence joins TRBV12-3 or TRBV12-4 and TRBJ1-1; 9 positions agree with TRBD1. The length of the CDR3 is 15 residues. CDR3 in DNA: TGTGCCGGCAGTGAACCGGGACAGGGCCGGGCTGAAGCTTTCTTT. Translating gives CAGSEPGQGRAEAFF.

The genes are TRBV5-1 and TRBJ2-5; 9 bases map to TRBD1. Germline CDR1 and CDR2: SGHRS and YFSETQ. J lost 7 bases, V lost 6 bases, and 10 bases had no gene match. This CDR3 is built from 14 residues. The CDR3 reads CASNPGGQGVTQYF. CDR3 in DNA: TGCGCCAGCAACCCAGGGGGACAGGGAGTGACCCAGTACTTC.

This clonotype was observed many times. The genes are TRBV27 and TRBJ1-2; TRBD1 agrees at 7 bases. This CDR3 has 16 amino acids. Germline V gives CDR1 MNHEY, CDR2 SMNVEV (reference sequence). Unmatched junction bases numbered 13, after V lost 4 bases and J lost 5 bases. The CDR3 nucleotides read TGTGCCAGCAGTTCTCGCGGACAGGCGCTAAAATATGGCTACACCTTC. It codes for CASSSRGQALKYGYTF.

This clonotype appeared a few times. This may arise from a read error, as a much more abundant clone is one base away. In DNA, the CDR3 is TGCAGTGTGGTCCATCCGGGACTAGGTTCACCGGGAGATGAGCAGTACTTC. Its protein product is CSVVHPGLGSPGDEQYF. The chain uses TRBV20-1 and TRBJ2-7; 8 nucleotides agree with TRBD2. Germline-derived CDR1 and CDR2 are DFQATT and SNEGSKA (reference sequence). With 7 bases clipped from V and 7 bases from J, the junction kept 24 bases outside the gene matches. The CDR3 covers 17 residues.

The chain couples TRBV12-5 to TRBJ2-5; D tentatively fits TRBD1 or TRBD2 (6 bases each). Deletions cut 0 bases from V and 3 bases from J, with 14 bases between. There are 16 residues in the CDR3. Germline CDR1 is LGHNT and CDR2 is FRNRAP. The CDR3 nucleotides read TGTGCTAGTGGTTTGGTAGTCGGGGGCGTAGAAGAGACCCAGTACTTC. It encodes CASGLVVGGVEETQYF.

The chain joins TRBV20-1 to TRBJ2-4; 10 positions agree with TRBD1. Germline V CDR1 and CDR2: DFQATT, SNEGSKA (reference sequence). V lost 6 bases, J lost 13 bases, and 15 bases stayed unmatched. The CDR3 loop spans 14 amino acids. The CDR3, as DNA: TGCAGTGCCCGACCGGGACAGGGGATTTTTGAACAGTACTTC. It yields the protein CSARPGQGIFEQYF.

The rearrangement uses TRBV5-4 and TRBJ1-1; tentative D call: TRBD1 (6 bases). The V gene lost 3 bases and the J gene lost 0 bases, with 15 bases spanning the gap. Germline V gene data show CDR1 as SGHNT and CDR2 as YYREEE (reference sequence). This CDR3 has 16 residues. The CDR3 nucleotides are TGTGCCAGCAGCTCAGACAGGAGGACCTTGAACACTGAAGCTTTCTTT. Protein product: CASSSDRRTLNTEAFF.

This clonotype was observed a single time. This sequence joins TRBV27 and TRBJ2-7; 7 bases are shared with TRBD1. V trimming: 5 bases; J trimming: 3 bases; junction bases outside the gene matches: 7. Looked up from germline, CDR1 is MNHEY and CDR2 is SMNVEV (reference sequence). CDR3 length: 14 amino acids. The CDR3 DNA reads TGTGCCAGCAGTCCCGCGGACAGGTTCTACGAGCAGTACTTC. Its translation: CASSPADRFYEQYF.

This clonotype was observed a handful of times. The rearrangement uses TRBV11-2 and TRBJ2-1; 12 nucleotides match TRBD2. With the DNA end fitting TRBJ2-7 better, the J assignment may be wrong. This CDR3 is built from 16 residues. Per germline, CDR1 SGHAT and CDR2 FQNNGV. For the CDR3, the DNA is TGTGCCAGCAGCTTACTAGCGGGGGGGCCGGGCAATGAGCAGTACTTC. Protein: CASSLLAGGPGNEQYF.

The V call is TRBV7-9, the J call TRBJ2-3; D is possibly TRBD2 (6 bases). The CDR3 runs 14 residues. Germline V lookup: CDR1 SEHNR, CDR2 FQNEAQ (reference sequence). Deletions cut 5 bases from V and 3 bases from J, with 12 bases between. This CDR3 is CASSPAAGTDTQYF. CDR3 nucleotide sequence: TGTGCCAGCAGCCCAGCCGCGGGGACAGATACGCAGTATTTT.

This clonotype was observed a few times. A much larger clone sits a single nucleotide away, making a read error possible. This chain links TRBV7-8 with TRBJ1-2; TRBD1 is a possible D gene (6 bases). The CDR3 contains 12 residues. V dropped 5 bases and J dropped 9 bases, with 13 bases sitting between them. Germline V gene lookup returns CDR1 SGHVS and CDR2 FQNEAQ. The CDR3 sequence is CASSPGQYCYTF. CDR3 coding DNA: TGTGCCAGCAGCCCCGGACAGTATTGCTACACCTTC.

This clonotype has a handful of counts. One end of the junction does not line up with germline, which may come from a read error. The genes are TRBV11-2 and TRBJ2-3; D not certain. Germline CDR1 SGHAT, CDR2 FQNNGV. CDR3 size: 13 residues. CDR3 loop: CASSLLDTDAQYF. The CDR3 DNA reads TGTGCCAGCAGCTTACTCGACACAGATGCGCAGTATTTT.

This clonotype was detected only a few times. The genes are TRBV4-2 and TRBJ2-5; D call uncertain. This CDR3 is built from 15 residues. The V and J ends lost 0 bases and 5 bases respectively, with 13 bases between them. CDR1 is LGHNA, CDR2 YNFKEQ, per germline. The chain's CDR3 is CASSQDLSGIETQYF. The CDR3 region has the DNA TGTGCCAGCAGCCAAGATTTAAGTGGGATTGAGACCCAGTACTTC.

The genes are TRBV7-2 and TRBJ1-2; TRBD1 aligns across 9 bases. Germline V gives CDR1 SGHTA, CDR2 FQGNSA. V gave up 7 bases and J gave up 3 bases; unmatched junction bases: 12. There are 16 residues in the CDR3. As DNA, the CDR3 is TGTGCCAGCACCCCCGGGACAGGGAGGGGGGACTATGGCTACACCTTC. Its protein product is CASTPGTGRGDYGYTF.

The table lists this clonotype with a count of one. Given a much more abundant clone one base away, this may be a read error. The V and J genes are TRBV30 and TRBJ1-2, with D perhaps TRBD1 (5 bases). The CDR3 is 13 residues long. Germline CDR1 is GTSNPN and CDR2 is SVGIG (reference sequence). CDR3 DNA sequence: TGTGCCCGGAGTATTACGGGAGGGGTCGGCTACACCTTC. Translating it yields CARSITGGVGYTF.

Note on this clonotype: The junction departs from the called germline gene at one end, perhaps through a read error. CDR3 residues: CASSLELSTDAQYF. CDR3 DNA: TGTGCCAGCAGTTTAGAACTTAGCACAGATGCGCAGTATTTT. The chain recombines TRBV12-3 or TRBV12-4 with TRBJ2-3; no reliable D call. CDR3 length: 14 residues.

The sample holds a few counts of this clonotype. V is TRBV9 and J is TRBJ1-6; D is uncertain. The germline gives CDR1 SGDLS, CDR2 YYNGEE. V lost 0 bases and J lost 6, with 10 bases in between. CDR3 size: 15 residues. The CDR3 coding sequence is TGTGCCAGCAGCGTAGAAGGGCGGGGTAATTCACCCCTCCACTTT. Its protein is CASSVEGRGNSPLHF.

This clonotype was found many times. J is TRBJ2-5 and V is TRBV2; D not certain. This CDR3 is built from 13 residues. V was trimmed by 9 bases and J by 4 bases, leaving 15 bases between them. CDR1 is SNHLY, CDR2 FYNNEI, per germline. Written as DNA, the CDR3 is TGTGCCAGACAGACTTCGAACATAGAGACCCAGTACTTC. Translated: CARQTSNIETQYF.

Ten or more counts support this clonotype. The rearrangement links TRBV5-1 to TRBJ1-1, with D maybe TRBD1 (5 bases). CDR3 length equals 14 residues. Germline V gives CDR1 SGHRS, CDR2 YFSETQ. V was shortened by 4 bases and J by 6 bases, with 16 bases between the two germline ends. CDR3 in amino acids: CASSQDIAGPEAFF. CDR3 coding DNA: TGCGCCAGCAGCCAGGATATCGCAGGGCCTGAAGCTTTCTTT.

The chain uses TRBV6-2 or TRBV6-3 and TRBJ2-7; D unresolved. The CDR3 spans 11 residues. V was clipped by 4 bases and J by 6 bases, with 7 bases between them. Germline CDR1 reads MNHEY; CDR2 reads SVGEGT. In nucleotides, the CDR3 is TGTGCCAGCAGTTTTCGCGGCGAGCAGTACTTC. Its translation: CASSFRGEQYF.